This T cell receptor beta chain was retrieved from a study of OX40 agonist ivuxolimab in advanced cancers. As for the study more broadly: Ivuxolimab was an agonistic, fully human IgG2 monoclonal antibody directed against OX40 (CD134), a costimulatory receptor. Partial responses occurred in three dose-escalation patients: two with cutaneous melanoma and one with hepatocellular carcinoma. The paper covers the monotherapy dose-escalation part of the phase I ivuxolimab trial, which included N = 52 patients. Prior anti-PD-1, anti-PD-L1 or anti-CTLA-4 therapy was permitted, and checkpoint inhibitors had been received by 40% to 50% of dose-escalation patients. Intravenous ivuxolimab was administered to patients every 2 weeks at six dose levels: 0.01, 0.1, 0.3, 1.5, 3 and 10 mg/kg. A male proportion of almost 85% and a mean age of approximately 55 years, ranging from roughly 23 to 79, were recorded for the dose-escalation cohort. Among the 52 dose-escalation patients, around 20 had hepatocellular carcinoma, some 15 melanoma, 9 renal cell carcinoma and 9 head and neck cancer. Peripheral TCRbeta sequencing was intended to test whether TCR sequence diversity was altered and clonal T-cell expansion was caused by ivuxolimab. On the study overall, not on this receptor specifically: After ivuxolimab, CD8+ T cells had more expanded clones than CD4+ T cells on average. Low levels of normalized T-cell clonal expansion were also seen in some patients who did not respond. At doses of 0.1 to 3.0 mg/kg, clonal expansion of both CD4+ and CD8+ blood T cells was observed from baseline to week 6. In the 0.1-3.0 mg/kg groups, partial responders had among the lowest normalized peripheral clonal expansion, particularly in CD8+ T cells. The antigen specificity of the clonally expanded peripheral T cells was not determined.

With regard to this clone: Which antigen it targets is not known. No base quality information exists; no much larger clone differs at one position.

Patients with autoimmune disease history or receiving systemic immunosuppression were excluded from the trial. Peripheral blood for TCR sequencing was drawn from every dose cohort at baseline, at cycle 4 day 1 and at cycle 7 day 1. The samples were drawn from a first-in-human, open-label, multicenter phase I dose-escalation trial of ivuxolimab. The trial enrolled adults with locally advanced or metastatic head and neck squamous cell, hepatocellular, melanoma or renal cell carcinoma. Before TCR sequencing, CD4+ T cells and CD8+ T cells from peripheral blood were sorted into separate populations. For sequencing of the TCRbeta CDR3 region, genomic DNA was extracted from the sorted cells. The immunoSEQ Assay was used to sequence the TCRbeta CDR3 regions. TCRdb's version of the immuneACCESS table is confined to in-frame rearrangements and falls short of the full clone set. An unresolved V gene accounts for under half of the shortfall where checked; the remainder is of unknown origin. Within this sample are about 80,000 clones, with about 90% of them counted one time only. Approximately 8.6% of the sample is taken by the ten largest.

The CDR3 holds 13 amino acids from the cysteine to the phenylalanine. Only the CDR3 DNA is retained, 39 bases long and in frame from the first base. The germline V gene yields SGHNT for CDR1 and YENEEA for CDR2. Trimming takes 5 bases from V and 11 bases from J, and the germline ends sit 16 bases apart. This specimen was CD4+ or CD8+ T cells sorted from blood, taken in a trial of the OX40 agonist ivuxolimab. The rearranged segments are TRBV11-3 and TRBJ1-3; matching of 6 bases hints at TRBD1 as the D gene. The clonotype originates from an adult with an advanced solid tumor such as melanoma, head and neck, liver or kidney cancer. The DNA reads TGTGCCAGCAGCCCAGGGGCCGGTGGCGCCATATATTTT. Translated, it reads CASSPGAGGAIYF.